Below are 31 T cell receptor beta chains sequenced from a single sample in a study of response to subunit inactivated influenza vaccine. Via MiXCR, TCRdb re-called the RT-PCR reads, giving one row per CDR3 protein. The sample has roughly 780,000 distinct CDR3 sequences, roughly 20% seen once. Sequencing was performed on PBMCs from blood, taken 4 to 6 days after vaccination. These receptors were taken from a man aged 50-60 years who received an inactivated influenza vaccine.

The chain employs TRBV7-2 and TRBJ1-2, with 12 bases that match TRBD1. Germline values: CDR1 SGHTA, CDR2 FQGNSA. This CDR3 has 15 amino acids. The V gene end was trimmed by 7 bases and the J gene end by 4 bases; junction bases not matched to a gene: 7. This chain's CDR3 is CASTRDRGLFYGYTF. The CDR3 DNA follows: TGTGCCAGCACCAGGGACAGGGGGCTCTTCTATGGCTACACCTTC.

This clonotype was observed a handful of times. This chain joins TRBV20-1 and TRBJ1-4; D is ambiguous. Trimming left V 0 bases short and J 6 bases short, with 11 bases between. Germline values: CDR1 DFQATT, CDR2 SNEGSKA (reference sequence). This CDR3 comprises 14 residues. The CDR3 region is CSARDWQADEKLFF. CDR3 nucleotide sequence: TGCAGTGCTAGAGACTGGCAGGCGGATGAAAAACTGTTTTTT.

This clonotype was detected only a few times. The chain combines TRBV4-2 with TRBJ1-5; D gene uncertain. Germline assignment: CDR1 LGHNA and CDR2 YNFKEQ. This CDR3 is built from 15 residues. With 1 base removed from V and 3 bases from J, the gap between germline ends came to 10 bases. The CDR3 is CASSQGGQVNQPQHF. In DNA form, the CDR3 reads TGTGCCAGCAGCCAAGGAGGGCAGGTCAATCAGCCCCAGCATTTT.

This clonotype showed up just once. J is TRBJ2-1 and V is TRBV6-1; a weak D match, TRBD2 (6 bases). Germline V gene sequence: CDR1 MNHNS, CDR2 SASEGT. This CDR3 is built from 17 residues. Trimming shortened V by 5 bases and J by 0 bases, and 17 bases separated the two germline ends. The CDR3 sequence: CASSRKPGLVSYNEQFF. In nucleotides, the CDR3 is TGTGCCAGCAGTCGCAAACCGGGACTCGTCTCCTACAATGAGCAGTTCTTC.

The chain links TRBV29-1 to TRBJ2-1, with D perhaps being TRBD1 or TRBD2 (6 bases each). Trimming cost V 8 bases and J 3 bases, with 26 bases left between them. The CDR3 covers 17 residues. Germline values: CDR1 SQVTM, CDR2 ANQGSEA. This CDR3 reads CSLQQGPDSGDYNEQFF. CDR3 bases: TGCAGCCTTCAACAGGGTCCCGACTCGGGGGACTACAATGAGCAGTTCTTC.

The chain is built from TRBV24-1 and TRBJ2-2; 12 positions agree with TRBD2. CDR1 is KGHDR, CDR2 SFDVKD, per germline. The CDR3 consists of 17 residues. The J segment lost 5 bases and the V segment lost 4 bases, leaving 7 bases of the junction unmatched. CDR3 region: CATSESSGTSGTGELFF. CDR3 DNA sequence: TGTGCCACCAGTGAATCATCCGGGACTAGCGGGACCGGGGAGCTGTTTTTT.

V gene TRBV20-1 combines with J gene TRBJ2-5, with 9 bases lining up with TRBD2. The germline V gene has CDR1 DFQATT and CDR2 SNEGSKA (reference sequence). The ends lost 6 bases at V and 6 bases at J; junction bases unmatched: 8. There are 13 residues in the CDR3. The chain's CDR3 is CSARPSGEQTQYF. The DNA for the CDR3 is TGCAGTGCCCGGCCTAGCGGGGAGCAGACCCAGTACTTC.

The rearrangement uses TRBV28 and TRBJ1-6; the D gene is possibly TRBD1 (5 bases). Germline CDR1 is MDHEN and CDR2 is SYDVKM. The V and J ends lost 3 bases and 7 bases respectively, with 10 bases between them. This CDR3 spans 14 amino acids. The DNA of the CDR3 is TGTGCCAGCAGTTTCAGGGTATCAAATTCACCCCTCCACTTT. Translating gives CASSFRVSNSPLHF.

The V gene is TRBV7-2, the J gene TRBJ2-5; 12 nucleotides agree with TRBD2. The CDR3 is made up of 15 amino acids. Trimming at V came to 5 bases and at J to 7 bases, leaving 8 bases not matched to a gene. Germline V gene lookup returns CDR1 SGHTA and CDR2 FQGNSA. DNA of the CDR3: TGTGCCAGCAGCCCCCGGACTAGCGGGATGGGGACCCAGTACTTC. Protein sequence: CASSPRTSGMGTQYF.

This clonotype was recorded a few times. The V and J genes are TRBV20-1 and TRBJ1-5, with D hard to call. Germline V CDR1 and CDR2: DFQATT, SNEGSKA (reference sequence). V was trimmed by 3 bases and J by 1 base, leaving 16 bases between them. The CDR3 is made up of 16 amino acids. The CDR3 coding sequence is TGCAGTGCTAGCCTTACTTTGACATCAAGCAATCAGCCCCAGCATTTT. Protein sequence: CSASLTLTSSNQPQHF.

As for this clonotype: A much bigger clone sits one base away, suggesting this may be a read error. This chain links TRBV20-1 with TRBJ2-5; D not resolved. The germline V gene encodes CDR1 DFQATT and CDR2 SNEGSKA (reference sequence). CDR3 length: 11 amino acids. With 4 bases removed from V and 2 bases from J, the gap between germline ends came to 5 bases. The CDR3: CSATGQETQYF. The CDR3 nucleotides read TGCAGTGCTACCGGGCAAGAGACCCAGTACTTC.

In this sample, this clonotype turned up a few times. The rearrangement links TRBV5-1 to TRBJ2-3, with D uncertain. The CDR3 length is 15 residues. V was cut by 0 bases and J by 1 base, with 9 bases left in between. Germline CDR1 is SGHRS and CDR2 is YFSETQ. The CDR3 nucleotides read TGCGCCAGCAGCTTGGTAGGCCACGGCACAGATACGCAGTATTTT. It specifies CASSLVGHGTDTQYF.

This chain connects TRBV4-2 to TRBJ1-2, with a tentative D call TRBD1 (5 bases). The CDR3 extends over 20 amino acids. The germline V and J ends were trimmed by 1 base and 2 bases, with 26 bases remaining between them. The germline V gene encodes CDR1 LGHNA and CDR2 YNFKEQ. CDR3 loop: CASSQGARFGGGGSNYGYTF. In DNA form, the CDR3 reads TGTGCCAGCAGCCAAGGCGCCCGGTTCGGTGGGGGAGGATCGAACTATGGCTACACCTTC.

This clonotype showed up just a few times. J is TRBJ2-7 and V is TRBV4-3; TRBD2 matches 9 bases. Germline V lookup: CDR1 LGHNA, CDR2 YSLEER. Germline trimming cut 5 bases from V and 5 bases from J; bases unmatched to any gene: 10. CDR3 length: 15 amino acids. CDR3: CASSGSSGINHEQYF. CDR3 sequence (DNA): TGCGCCAGCAGCGGATCTAGCGGGATTAATCACGAGCAGTACTTC.

The rearrangement joins TRBV7-9 to TRBJ2-2, with D tentatively TRBD2 (5 bases). Germline V gives CDR1 SEHNR, CDR2 FQNEAQ (reference sequence). This CDR3 comprises 15 residues. Trimming cost V 5 bases and J 0 bases, with 10 bases left between them. The CDR3 DNA follows: TGTGCCAGCAGCCGCCTAGCCCCGAACACCGGGGAGCTGTTTTTT. This gives the protein CASSRLAPNTGELFF.

This clonotype was seen more than once but under ten times. The chain employs TRBV20-1 and TRBJ2-7; 7 bases match TRBD1. This CDR3 comprises 15 residues. V gave up 0 bases and J gave up 2 bases; unmatched junction bases: 7. CDR1 and CDR2 (germline): DFQATT, SNEGSKA (reference sequence). The CDR3 region has the DNA TGCAGTGCTAGAGATACTTGGACAGGCGCCTACGAGCAGTACTTC. It encodes CSARDTWTGAYEQYF.

The table lists this clonotype with a count of one. The chain joins TRBV15 to TRBJ2-2; D is perhaps TRBD1 or TRBD2 (5 bases each). This CDR3 has 13 amino acids. The V and J ends lost 3 bases and 9 bases respectively, with 11 bases between them. Germline V gene data show CDR1 as LNHNV and CDR2 as YYDKDF (reference sequence). In DNA, the CDR3 is TGTGCCACCAGCAGGGGGGAGCTCCGGGAGCTGTTTTTT. Amino acid sequence: CATSRGELRELFF.

The rearrangement joins TRBV24-1 to TRBJ1-5; D is perhaps TRBD1 (5 bases). This CDR3 region has 14 residues. Looked up from germline, CDR1 is KGHDR and CDR2 is SFDVKD. The ends were cut back, 2 bases at V and 4 bases at J, with 8 bases in the middle. The CDR3 DNA follows: TGTGCCACCAGTGATTCTGACAGAAATCAGCCCCAGCATTTT. This translates into CATSDSDRNQPQHF.

This clonotype was seen a few times. The chain uses TRBV13 and TRBJ2-4; a weak D match, TRBD1 (5 bases). Germline CDR1 and CDR2: PRHDT and FYEKMQ (reference sequence). Trimming cost V 3 bases and J 7 bases, with 19 bases left between them. This CDR3 has 16 amino acids. The DNA for the CDR3 is TGTGCCAGCAGCTTTTTTCAACAGGACCACCATAACATTCAGTACTTC. Translating it yields CASSFFQQDHHNIQYF.

The J gene is TRBJ1-1, the V gene TRBV6-1; D unclear. CDR3 length equals 16 residues. Per the germline V gene, CDR1 is MNHNS and CDR2 is SASEGT. The ends were cut back, 4 bases at V and 4 bases at J, with 19 bases in the middle. DNA for the CDR3: TGTGCCAGCAGTGTAGAGCCGGTCCTTCTCGGCACTGAAGCTTTCTTT. It yields the protein CASSVEPVLLGTEAFF.

This clonotype was found a few times. The chain is built from TRBV2 and TRBJ1-1; D gene uncertain. Trimming pared 2 bases from V and 5 bases from J, leaving 12 bases between. Germline loops: CDR1 SNHLY, CDR2 FYNNEI. This CDR3 is 14 amino acids long. CDR3 loop: CASSEISSPTEAFF. CDR3 nucleotides: TGTGCCAGCAGTGAAATAAGTTCGCCGACTGAAGCTTTCTTT.

Turning to this clonotype: Sequence at one end of the junction differs from germline and may be a read error. The chain couples TRBV6-2 or TRBV6-3 to TRBJ2-1; TRBD2 matches 12 bases. The germline gives CDR1 MNHEY, CDR2 SVGEGT. The CDR3 has 16 amino acids. CDR3 coding DNA: TGTGCCAGCAGTTCTGGGACTAGCGGGCACTACGATGAGCAGTTCTTC. It yields the protein CASSSGTSGHYDEQFF.

The V call is TRBV7-2, the J call TRBJ2-3, with D hard to call. The V gene lost 6 bases and the J gene lost 4 bases, with 14 bases spanning the gap. The CDR3 sequence is 14 residues long. Germline lookup yields CDR1 SGHTA and CDR2 FQGNSA. Here the CDR3 reads CASRTKGASDTQYF. In DNA, the CDR3 is TGTGCCAGCAGAACAAAAGGCGCCTCAGATACGCAGTATTTT.

The chain links TRBV28 to TRBJ1-2; 8 bases are a match to TRBD1. This CDR3 has 12 residues. In germline, CDR1 is MDHEN, CDR2 SYDVKM. Trimming removed 10 bases from V and 5 bases from J; junction bases left unmatched: 6. The CDR3, as DNA: TGTGCCACCGGACAGGGACCGTATGGCTACACCTTC. It specifies CATGQGPYGYTF.

In this sample, this clonotype turned up a few times. V usage is TRBV20-1 and J usage is TRBJ2-3; D assignment may be TRBD1 or TRBD2 (6 bases each). The CDR3 is made up of 16 amino acids. The V gene lost 5 bases and the J gene lost 2 bases, with 20 bases spanning the gap. Germline V gene data show CDR1 as DFQATT and CDR2 as SNEGSKA (reference sequence). The DNA of the CDR3 is TGCAGTGCTCAAGAGGTTGGGGGCGGGATCACAGATACGCAGTATTTT. Translated, it gives CSAQEVGGGITDTQYF.

J is TRBJ1-1 and V is TRBV25-1; D is undetermined. V was trimmed by 4 bases and J by 6 bases, leaving 9 bases between them. The CDR3 is made up of 12 amino acids. Germline CDR1 and CDR2: MGHDK and SYGVNS. The DNA of the CDR3 is TGTGCCAGCAGTGTTGGGTTCGCTGAAGCTTTCTTT. This translates into CASSVGFAEAFF.

V gene TRBV24-1 combines with J gene TRBJ2-3; weak D call: TRBD1 (6 bases). The V end lost 5 bases, the J end lost 4 bases, and 15 bases lay between the germline ends. Germline CDR1 reads KGHDR; CDR2 reads SFDVKD. The CDR3 is 15 amino acids. CDR3 nucleotide sequence: TGTGCCACCAGTGGGTTCCGGGACAATCCAGATACGCAGTATTTT. It yields the protein CATSGFRDNPDTQYF.

The chain links TRBV10-3 to TRBJ2-7, with TRBD1 as a possible D gene (5 bases). Trimming cost V 10 bases and J 1 base, with 8 bases left between them. The CDR3 runs 11 residues. Germline assignment: CDR1 ENHRY and CDR2 SYGVKD. The DNA of the CDR3 is TGTGCCACGGACAATTCCTACGAGCAGTACTTC. This gives the protein CATDNSYEQYF.

The rearrangement uses TRBV11-2 and TRBJ2-7; D might be TRBD1 (6 bases). Germline loops: CDR1 SGHAT, CDR2 FQNNGV. The V and J ends lost 4 bases and 0 bases respectively, with 13 bases between them. The CDR3 totals 15 residues. The CDR3 bases are TGTGCCAGCAGCTCCCTAAGGGGGAACTCCTACGAGCAGTACTTC. Protein sequence: CASSSLRGNSYEQYF.

The genes are TRBV29-1 and TRBJ2-1, with a tentative D call TRBD2 (6 bases). With 7 bases removed from V and 2 bases from J, the gap between germline ends came to 12 bases. Germline V gene sequence: CDR1 SQVTM, CDR2 ANQGSEA. There are 13 residues in the CDR3. The CDR3 sequence is CSAAGTPYNEQFF. In nucleotides, the CDR3 is TGCAGCGCGGCCGGGACTCCCTACAATGAGCAGTTCTTC.

This clonotype has more than one count but fewer than ten. The chain couples TRBV4-3 to TRBJ2-3; a possible D gene is TRBD1 (6 bases). Germline V lookup: CDR1 LGHNA, CDR2 YSLEER. Trimming cost V 4 bases and J 2 bases, with 16 bases left between them. CDR3 size: 16 residues. CDR3 bases: TGCGCCAGCAGCCTATCCGGGACAACGACCACAGATACGCAGTATTTT. Its protein is CASSLSGTTTTDTQYF.